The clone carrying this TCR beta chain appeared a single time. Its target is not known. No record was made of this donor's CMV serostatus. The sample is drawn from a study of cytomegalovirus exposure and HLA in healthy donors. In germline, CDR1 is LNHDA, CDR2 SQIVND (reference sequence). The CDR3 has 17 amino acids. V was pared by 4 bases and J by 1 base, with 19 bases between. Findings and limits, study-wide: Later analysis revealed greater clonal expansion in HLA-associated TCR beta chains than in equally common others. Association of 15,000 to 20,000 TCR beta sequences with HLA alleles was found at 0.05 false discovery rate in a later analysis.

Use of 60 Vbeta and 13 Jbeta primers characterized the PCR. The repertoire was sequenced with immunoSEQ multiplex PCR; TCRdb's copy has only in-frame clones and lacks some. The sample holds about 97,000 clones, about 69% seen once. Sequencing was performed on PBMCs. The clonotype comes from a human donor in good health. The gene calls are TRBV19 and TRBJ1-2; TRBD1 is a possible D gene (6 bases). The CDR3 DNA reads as TGTGCCAGTAGTACCAGTAGACAGGCCTTGATTAACTATGGCTACACCTTC. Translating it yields CASSTSRQALINYGYTF.